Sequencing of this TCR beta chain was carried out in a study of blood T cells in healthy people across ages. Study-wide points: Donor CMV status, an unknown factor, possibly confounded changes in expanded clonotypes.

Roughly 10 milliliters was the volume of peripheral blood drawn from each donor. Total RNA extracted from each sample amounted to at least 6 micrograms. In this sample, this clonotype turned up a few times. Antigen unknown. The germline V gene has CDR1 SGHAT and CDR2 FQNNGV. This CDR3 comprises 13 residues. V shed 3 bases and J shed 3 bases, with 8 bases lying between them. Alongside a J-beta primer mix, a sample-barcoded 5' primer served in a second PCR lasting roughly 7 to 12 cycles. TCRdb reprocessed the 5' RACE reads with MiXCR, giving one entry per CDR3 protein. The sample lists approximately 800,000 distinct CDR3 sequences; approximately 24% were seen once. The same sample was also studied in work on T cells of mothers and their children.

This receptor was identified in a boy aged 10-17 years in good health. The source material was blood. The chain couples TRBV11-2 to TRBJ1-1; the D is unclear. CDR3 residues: CASSFTQDTEAFF. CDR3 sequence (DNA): TGTGCCAGCAGCTTCACCCAGGACACTGAAGCTTTCTTT.